This T cell receptor (beta chain) was sequenced for a study of T cells in tuberculosis. Produced via immunoSEQ multiplex PCR; TCRdb's table is partial and in-frame only. This table has about 88,000 clones, under 95% appearing once. This clone appeared once. This CDR3 is 12 amino acids long. Germline loops: CDR1 SQVTM, CDR2 ANQGSEA. V shed 3 bases and J shed 1 base, with 6 bases lying between them. Sorting used thawed, overnight-rested PBMC stained with anti-CD3, a viability dye and GMM-loaded CD1B tetramer. The lipid loaded on the CD1B tetramers was C32 glucose monomycolate from Rhodococcus equi. PBMC for tetramer sorting were first depleted of CD14-expressing monocytes.

This chain joins TRBV29-1 and TRBJ1-1; no clear D gene. Sequenced sample: CD1b-GMM tetramer-negative cells sorted from PBMCs. This sequence originates from an adult woman with latent tuberculosis. Written as DNA, the CDR3 is TGCAGCGTTGAGGAGCAGAACACTGAAGCTTTCTTT. Translating gives CSVEEQNTEAFF.